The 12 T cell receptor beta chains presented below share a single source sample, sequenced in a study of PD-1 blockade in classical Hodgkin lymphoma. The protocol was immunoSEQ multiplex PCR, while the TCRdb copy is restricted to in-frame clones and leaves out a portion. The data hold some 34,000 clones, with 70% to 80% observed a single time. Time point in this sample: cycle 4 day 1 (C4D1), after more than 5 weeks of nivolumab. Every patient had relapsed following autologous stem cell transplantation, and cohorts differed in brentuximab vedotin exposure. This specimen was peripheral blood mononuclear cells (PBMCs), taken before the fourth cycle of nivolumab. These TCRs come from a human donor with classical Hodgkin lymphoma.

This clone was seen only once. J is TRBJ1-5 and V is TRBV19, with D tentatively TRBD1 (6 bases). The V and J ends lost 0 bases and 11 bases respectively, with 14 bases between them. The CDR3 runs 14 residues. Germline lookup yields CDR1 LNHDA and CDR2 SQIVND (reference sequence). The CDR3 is CASSIDGSGATQHF. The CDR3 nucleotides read TGTGCCAGTAGTATAGATGGGTCAGGGGCGACCCAGCATTTT.

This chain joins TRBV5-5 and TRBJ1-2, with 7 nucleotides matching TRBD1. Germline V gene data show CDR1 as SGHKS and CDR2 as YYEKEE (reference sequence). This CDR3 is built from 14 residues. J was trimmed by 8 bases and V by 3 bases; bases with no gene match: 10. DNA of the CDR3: TGTGCCAGCAGCTCTGGACAGGCCGAGTTGGGCTACACCTTC. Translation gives CASSSGQAELGYTF.

Here the CDR3 DNA reads TGTGCCAGCAGTTCAGCTTCTAATTCACCCCTCCACTTT. Residues: CASSSASNSPLHF. The V gene is TRBV2, the J gene TRBJ1-6; D is ambiguous. CDR3 size: 13 residues. With 5 bases removed from V and 6 bases from J, the gap between germline ends came to 8 bases. Germline values: CDR1 SNHLY, CDR2 FYNNEI.

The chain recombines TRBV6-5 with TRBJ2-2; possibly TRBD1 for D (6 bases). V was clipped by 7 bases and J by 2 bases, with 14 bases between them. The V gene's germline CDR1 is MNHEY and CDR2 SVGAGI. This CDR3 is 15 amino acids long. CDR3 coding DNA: TGTGCCAGCACCAGTACAGGGACAAACACCGGGGAGCTGTTTTTT. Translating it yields CASTSTGTNTGELFF.

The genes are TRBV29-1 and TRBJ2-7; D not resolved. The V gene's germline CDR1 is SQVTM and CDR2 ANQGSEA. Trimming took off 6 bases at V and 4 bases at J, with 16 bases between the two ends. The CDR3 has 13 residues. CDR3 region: CSVSGVGLYEQYF. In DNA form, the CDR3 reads TGCAGCGTCTCGGGTGTGGGCTTGTACGAGCAGTACTTC.

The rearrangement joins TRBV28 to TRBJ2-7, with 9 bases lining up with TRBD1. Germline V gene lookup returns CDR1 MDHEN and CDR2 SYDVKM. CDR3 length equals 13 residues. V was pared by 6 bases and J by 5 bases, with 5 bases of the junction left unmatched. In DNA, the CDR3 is TGTGCCAGCAGGTCACAGGGGGCCGACGAGCAGTACTTC. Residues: CASRSQGADEQYF. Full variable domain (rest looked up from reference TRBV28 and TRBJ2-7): DVKVTQSSRYLVKRTGEKVFLECVQDMDHENMFWYRQDPGLGLRLIYFSYDVKMKEKGDIPEGYSVSREKKERFSLILESASTNQTSMYLCASRSQGADEQYFGPGTRLTVT.

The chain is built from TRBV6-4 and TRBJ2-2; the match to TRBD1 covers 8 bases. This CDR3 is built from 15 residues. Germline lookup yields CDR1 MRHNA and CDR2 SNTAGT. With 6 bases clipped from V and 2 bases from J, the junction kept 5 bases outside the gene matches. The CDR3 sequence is CASSETGVNTGELFF. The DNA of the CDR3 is TGTGCCAGCAGCGAGACAGGGGTAAACACCGGGGAGCTGTTTTTT.

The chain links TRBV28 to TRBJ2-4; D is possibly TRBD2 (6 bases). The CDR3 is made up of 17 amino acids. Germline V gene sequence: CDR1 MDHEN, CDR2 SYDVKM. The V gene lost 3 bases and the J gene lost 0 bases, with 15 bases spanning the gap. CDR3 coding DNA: TGTGCCAGCAGTTTCATTAGCGGTCTACTAGCCAAAAACATTCAGTACTTC. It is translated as CASSFISGLLAKNIQYF.

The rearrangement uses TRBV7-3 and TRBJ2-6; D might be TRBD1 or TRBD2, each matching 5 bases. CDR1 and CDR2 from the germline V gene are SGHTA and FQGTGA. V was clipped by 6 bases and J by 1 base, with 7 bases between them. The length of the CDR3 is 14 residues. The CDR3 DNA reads TGTGCCAGCAGTTGGGGGTCTGGGGCCAACGTCCTGACTTTC. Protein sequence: CASSWGSGANVLTF. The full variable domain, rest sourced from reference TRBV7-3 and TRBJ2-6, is GAGVSQTPSNKVTEKGKYVELRCDPISGHTALYWYRQSLGQGPEFLIYFQGTGAADDSGLPNDRFFAVRPEGSVSTLKIQRTERGDSAVYLCASSWGSGANVLTFGAGSRLTVL.

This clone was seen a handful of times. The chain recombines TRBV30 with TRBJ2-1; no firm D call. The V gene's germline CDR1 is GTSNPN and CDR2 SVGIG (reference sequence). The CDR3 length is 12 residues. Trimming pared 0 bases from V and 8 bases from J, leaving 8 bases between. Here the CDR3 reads CAWSVLNDEQFF. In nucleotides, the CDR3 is TGTGCCTGGAGTGTACTCAATGATGAGCAGTTCTTC.

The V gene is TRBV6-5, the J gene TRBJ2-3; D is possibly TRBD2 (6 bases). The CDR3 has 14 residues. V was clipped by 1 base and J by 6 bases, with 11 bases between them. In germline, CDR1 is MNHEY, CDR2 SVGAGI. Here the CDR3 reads CASSYLNRGDTQYF. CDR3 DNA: TGTGCCAGCAGTTACTTAAACCGGGGGGATACGCAGTATTTT.

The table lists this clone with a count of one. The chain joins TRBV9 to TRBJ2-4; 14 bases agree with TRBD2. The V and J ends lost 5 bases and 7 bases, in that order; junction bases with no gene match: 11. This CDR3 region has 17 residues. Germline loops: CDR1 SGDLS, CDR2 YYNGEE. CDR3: CASSSSLGLAGENIQYF. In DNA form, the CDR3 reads TGTGCCAGCAGTAGTAGCCTGGGACTAGCGGGAGAGAACATTCAGTACTTC. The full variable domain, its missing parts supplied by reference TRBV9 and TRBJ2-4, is DSGVTQTPKHLITATGQRVTLRCSPRSGDLSVYWYQQSLDQGLQFLIQYYNGEERAKGNILERFSAQQFPDLHSELNLSSLELGDSALYFCASSSSLGLAGENIQYFGAGTRLSVL.